This paragraph reports one T cell receptor (beta chain). Antigen specificity is unknown. These data are taken from a study of T cell responses to AZD1222 COVID-19 vaccine. As for the study in general: Doses given second, at about 4 or about 12 weeks, were pooled.

The repertoire was sequenced with immunoSEQ multiplex PCR; TCRdb's copy has only in-frame clones and lacks some. The sample carries around 91,000 clones, roughly 90% recorded once. General study results and limits: Regions 160-218 and 743-854 dominated among vaccine-associated CD4 TCRs spanning spike. Donors in the cohort were predominantly white British and more often female, and clonal diversity was possibly underestimated.

This CDR3 has 14 amino acids. Germline V lookup: CDR1 MDHEN, CDR2 SYDVKM. Trimming cost V 6 bases and J 7 bases, with 15 bases left between them. This specimen consisted of peripheral blood, obtained on day 0 of AZD1222 vaccination. The source of this sequence is an adult in good health. The chain employs TRBV28 and TRBJ1-4; D is uncertain. This CDR3 reads CASSLARSAEKLFF. The DNA of the CDR3 is TGTGCCAGCAGCTTGGCGCGGTCTGCTGAAAAACTGTTTTTT.